Each of the 12 T cell receptor beta chains below was sequenced from the same sample in a study of T cell clonality in common variable immunodeficiency. The method was immunoSEQ multiplex PCR; TCRdb's version includes in-frame clones alone and lacks a portion of them. This sample carries tens of thousands of clones, none of them present only once. Study findings and constraints: Fewer deletions and N-nucleotide insertions were reportedly seen in common variable immunodeficiency TCR beta sequences.

Their antigen targets remain unknown. The specimen was peripheral blood mononuclear cells. These receptors originate from a human donor with common variable immunodeficiency.

This clone has a handful of counts. The CDR3 loop is CASSTTGGYYEQYF. CDR3 bases read: TGTGCCAGCAGCACAACAGGGGGGTACTACGAG. This chain connects TRBV7-2 to TRBJ2-7, with 8 bases aligning to TRBD1. The read ends 3 residues early relative to the CDR3; the germline J gene fills the gap. V lost 5 bases and J lost 3; bases outside the gene matches: 6. The CDR3 is 14 amino acids. CDR1 is SGHTA and CDR2 is FQGNSA in the germline V gene.

Notes on this clone: The read stops 3 residues short of the end of the CDR3; the missing end is completed from the germline J gene. The chain links TRBV19 to TRBJ1-5; D unresolved. The CDR3 contains 13 residues. V shed 10 bases and J shed 3 bases, with 13 bases lying between them. Germline loops: CDR1 LNHDA, CDR2 SQIVND (reference sequence). CDR3 loop: CAIAPGVNQPQHF. The covered CDR3 bases are TGTGCCATTGCCCCCGGGGTCAATCAGCCC. The full variable domain, rest sourced from reference TRBV19 and TRBJ1-5, is DGGITQSPKYLFRKEGQNVTLSCEQNLNHDAMYWYRQDPGQGLRLIYYSQIVNDFQKGDIAEGYSVSREKKESFPLTVTSAQKNPTAFYLCAIAPGVNQPQHFGDGTRLSIL.

This clone was detected ten times or more. With the read ending 3 residues before the CDR3 end, the germline J gene is used to fill in that end. V usage is TRBV5-6 and J usage is TRBJ1-5, with 8 bases matching TRBD1. Trimming removed 4 bases from V and 4 bases from J; junction bases left unmatched: 7. The CDR3 totals 15 residues. CDR1 and CDR2 from the germline V gene are SGHDT and YYEEEE. The chain's CDR3 is CASSLSDRANQPQHF. CDR3 DNA, as far as it was read: TGTGCCAGCAGCCTGTCGGACAGGGCTAATCAGCCC.

This clone was counted at least ten times. The missing CDR3 end, 3 residues past where the read stops, is filled in from the germline J gene. The chain recombines TRBV2 with TRBJ2-3; TRBD1 agrees at 9 bases. CDR1 is SNHLY and CDR2 is FYNNEI in the germline V gene. The CDR3 runs to 15 residues. V dropped 8 bases and J dropped 0; count of bases not matched to a gene: 6. CDR3 DNA (partial): TGTGCCAGCGGACGGGACAGGGTCAGCACAGATACG. Translation: CASGRDRVSTDT. The full CDR3 protein is CASGRDRVSTDTQYF.

This clone has ten or more counts. CDR3 DNA, as far as it was read: TGCGCCAGCCCCAGCTACGAG. Residues: CASPSYE. The whole CDR3 protein reads CASPSYEQYF. This chain uses TRBV23-1 with TRBJ2-7; unclear D gene. The CDR3 end lies 3 residues beyond the end of the read and is filled in from the germline J gene. TRBV23-1 is annotated as an ORF whose role is uncertain. This CDR3 spans 10 amino acids. V was pared by 8 bases and J by 3 bases, with 5 bases between.

This clone was picked up a small number of times. The sequenced fragment ends 3 residues before the CDR3 boundary, so the rest is inferred from the germline J gene. The chain employs TRBV18 and TRBJ2-5; D is uncertain. This CDR3 contains 12 residues. V dropped 4 bases and J dropped 1 base, with 4 bases sitting between them. CDR1 is KGHSH, CDR2 LQKENI, per germline. The CDR3 is CASSQGQETQYF. CDR3 DNA, as far as it was read: TGTGCCAGCTCACAGGGCCAAGAGACC.

This clone rates as large. The CDR3: CASSSRTGAGDNEQFF. The CDR3 bases that were read are TGTGCCAGCAGCAGTCGGACAGGGGCAGGGGACAATGAG. The chain recombines TRBV9 with TRBJ2-1; TRBD1 agrees at 9 bases. The read ends 3 residues shy of where the CDR3 ends; the end is completed using the germline J gene. V lost 4 bases to trimming and J lost 5 bases; unmatched junction nucleotides: 10. The CDR3 consists of 16 residues. Germline CDR1 SGDLS, CDR2 YYNGEE.

In its sample, this clone was seen many times. From the germline J gene comes the end of the CDR3, since the read stops 3 residues before it. This chain joins TRBV19 and TRBJ2-7; the match to TRBD1 covers 9 bases. CDR3 size: 17 residues. Germline-derived CDR1 and CDR2 are LNHDA and SQIVND (reference sequence). V lost 3 bases to trimming and J lost 5 bases; unmatched junction nucleotides: 14. The covered CDR3 bases are TGTGCCAGTAGTATGTTTACCGGGACAGGGAGTATCCACGAG. Protein product: CASSMFTGTGSIHE. The CDR3, in full, reads CASSMFTGTGSIHEQYF.

This clone was recorded at least ten times. Sequencing ends 3 residues short of the CDR3 end; the germline J gene provides the rest. This chain links TRBV20-1 with TRBJ1-3, with D possibly being TRBD1 (6 bases). Germline values: CDR1 DFQATT, CDR2 SNEGSKA (reference sequence). The V end lost 3 bases, the J end lost 9 bases, and 15 bases lay between the germline ends. The length of the CDR3 is 13 residues. CDR3 protein: CSARGGLGGTIYF. The sequenced part of the CDR3 DNA is TGCAGTGCTAGGGGGGGGCTCGGTGGCACC.

This clone has just a few counts. The sequence runs out 3 residues before the end of the CDR3; the remainder is reconstructed from the germline J gene. The chain combines TRBV5-1 with TRBJ2-7; 7 bases are shared with TRBD1. The CDR3 consists of 14 residues. In germline, CDR1 is SGHRS, CDR2 YFSETQ. With V trimmed by 0 bases and J by 5 bases, 5 bases remained unmatched. The DNA read from the CDR3 is TGCGCCAGCAGCTTGGACAGGGGTGGCCACGAG. Amino acid sequence: CASSLDRGGHE. The CDR3 reads in full as CASSLDRGGHEQYF.

For this clone: The read comes to an end 3 residues before the CDR3 does, leaving the germline J gene to fill in the end. The chain is built from TRBV30 and TRBJ2-3; 13 nucleotides align to TRBD2. CDR3 size: 14 residues. V lost 2 bases, J lost 4 bases, and 0 bases stayed unmatched. Looked up from germline, CDR1 is GTSNPN and CDR2 is SVGIG (reference sequence). The DNA read from the CDR3 is TGTGCCTGGAGTACTAGCGGGGGGGCAGATACG. Its translation: CAWSTSGGADT. The complete CDR3 reads CAWSTSGGADTQYF.

This clone was counted a few times. The CDR3 extends 3 residues past the end of the read, so its final part is completed from the germline J gene. This sequence joins TRBV6-2 or TRBV6-3 and TRBJ2-7; TRBD1 aligns across 8 bases. Germline V gene data show CDR1 as MNHEY and CDR2 as SVGEGT. Trimming cost V 2 bases and J 0 bases; bases outside gene matches: 6. This CDR3 spans 16 amino acids. The DNA read from the CDR3 is TGTGCCAGCAGTTACGATCCCGGACAGGGCTCCTACGAG. Translated: CASSYDPGQGSYE. The whole CDR3 is CASSYDPGQGSYEQYF.